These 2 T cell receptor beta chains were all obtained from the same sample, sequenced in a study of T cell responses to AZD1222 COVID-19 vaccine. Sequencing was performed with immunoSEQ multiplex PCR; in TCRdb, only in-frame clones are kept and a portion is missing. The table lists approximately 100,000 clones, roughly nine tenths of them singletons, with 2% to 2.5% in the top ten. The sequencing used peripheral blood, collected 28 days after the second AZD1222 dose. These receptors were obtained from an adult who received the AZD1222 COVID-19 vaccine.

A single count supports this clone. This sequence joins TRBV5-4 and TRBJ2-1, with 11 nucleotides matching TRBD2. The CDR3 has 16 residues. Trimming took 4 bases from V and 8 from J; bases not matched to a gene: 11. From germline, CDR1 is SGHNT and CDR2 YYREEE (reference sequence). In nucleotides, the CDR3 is TGTGCCAGCAGCCTACATAGCGGGAGGGCCGGGTATGAGCAGTTCTTC. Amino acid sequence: CASSLHSGRAGYEQFF.

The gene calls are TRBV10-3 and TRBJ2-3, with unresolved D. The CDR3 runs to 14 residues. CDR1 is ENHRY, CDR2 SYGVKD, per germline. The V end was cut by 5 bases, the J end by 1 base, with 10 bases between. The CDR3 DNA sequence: TGTGCCATCAGTACGGACCTGCGCACAGATACGCAGTATTTT. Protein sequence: CAISTDLRTDTQYF.